This T cell receptor beta chain is from a study of blood T cell repertoires in COVID-19 (dated by TCRdb to between 2020 and 2021). Study-level background: The collaborator samples originated in the United States, Italy and Spain and spanned the acute and convalescent phases of COVID-19. The prospective study material was composed of cDNA or gDNA derived from T cells, B-cell-depleted T cells, or PBMCs. The dataset comprised deeply sampled blood TCRbeta repertoires from subjects exposed to, actively infected with, or recovered from COVID-19. The repertoires were released in a freely available public database intended as a resource for research on the immune response to SARS-CoV-2. Samples came from the ongoing ImmuneRACE study (first 160 participants) plus 1,254 subjects from 6 global collaborators. Sample metadata almost always included a de-identified subject ID, COVID-19 status, age in years and sex. Where available, HLA class I and class II types were obtained from metadata supplied by the sample provider rather than from assay-based typing.

The collaborating institutions used their own protocols to collect whole blood in K2EDTA tubes. Collaborator samples were shipped for TCRbeta analysis as frozen whole blood, isolated PBMCs, or DNA extracted from either sample type. V has 0 bases trimmed and J has 6 bases trimmed; junction bases matching no gene number 4. There are 14 amino acids in the CDR3, from cysteine to phenylalanine inclusive. Only CDR3 DNA remains: 42 bases, in frame from the first base. The germline V gene gives CDR1 as SGHDT and CDR2 as YYEEEE. Concerning this clone itself: Its recognized antigen is unknown. Base quality data are lacking; no much larger clone is found one base away.

Paper-wide results and their limitations: Clinical and demographic metadata were provided uncurated, with the amount varying by source and participant.

The immunoSEQ Assay, a bias-controlled multiplex PCR, was used to amplify TCRbeta CDR3 regions from genomic DNA. Turning to the authors' computational methods: Within the assay, amplification of reference gene primers was used to estimate how many nucleated cells each sample contained. To quantify the absolute abundance of each unique TCRbeta CDR3 rearrangement, sequence reads were collapsed and filtered. For each sample, productive Simpson clonality was calculated by taking the square root of Simpson's diversity index across productive rearrangements. TCRdb mirrors the immuneACCESS table, restricted to in-frame sequences. Some clones are absent from its copies; in checked studies, under half trace to an unresolved V gene, and the reason for the others is unknown. That table is the source of V, J and clone size, and D and trimming were worked out from the DNA. This sample holds around 270,000 clones; about 90% were observed only once. Roughly 2.5% of the sample rests with the top ten.

The chain is encoded by TRBV5-6 joined to TRBJ2-7; TRBD2 agrees with 9 junctional bases. The TCR comes from a woman in her 50s with acute or convalescent COVID-19. The sample consisted of peripheral blood. CDR3 reads: CASSLDLAGREQYF. The DNA sequence is TGTGCCAGCAGCTTGGATCTAGCGGGGCGCGAGCAGTACTTC. With the portions outside the CDR3 filled from the reference TRBV5-6 and TRBJ2-7 genes, the complete variable region becomes DAGVTQSPTHLIKTRGQQVTLRCSPKSGHDTVSWYQQALGQGPQFIFQYYEEEERQRGNFPDRFSGHQFPNYSSELNVNALLLGDSALYLCASSLDLAGREQYFGPGTRLTVT.